Listed below are T cell receptor beta chains from one sample, sequenced in a study of blood T cell repertoires in COVID-19. Some clones are missing from TCRdb's copy, which holds only in-frame ones; the method was immunoSEQ multiplex PCR. This table has hundreds of thousands of clones, about 85% appearing once. Sequencing was carried out using peripheral blood. The receptors come from a man in his forties with acute or convalescent COVID-19. Each CDR3 is given with its conserved first and last residue. D genes are given only for firm matches. Clone size is not always given. Where it is, it says once, few, many or a class for expanded clones.

V: TRBV28; size: -; J: TRBJ1-2; D: TRBD1; DNA: TGTGCCAGCAGTTGGTCGGGACAGCGTGACTATGGCTACACCTTC; CDR3: CASSWSGQRDYGYTF
V: TRBV27; size: -; J: TRBJ1-6; D: -; DNA: TGTGCCAGCAGTTTTTGGGCCACAGAAGGCAGGCCACCCCTCCACTTT; CDR3: CASSFWATEGRPPLHF
V: TRBV5-6; size: once; J: TRBJ2-5; D: TRBD1; DNA: TGTGCCAGCAGCTTTCTGACAGGGGGTAAAGAGACCCAGTACTTC; CDR3: CASSFLTGGKETQYF
V: TRBV21-1; size: -; J: TRBJ2-2; D: -; DNA: TGTGCCGGGCCCTTGGGGGAGCTGTTTTTT; CDR3: CAGPLGELFF
V: TRBV11-2; size: -; J: TRBJ2-5; D: TRBD1; DNA: TGTGCCAGCAGCCGAAGGGACAGAGGACAAGAGACCCAGTACTTC; CDR3: CASSRRDRGQETQYF
V: TRBV3-1/TRBV3-2; size: -; J: TRBJ2-6; D: -; DNA: TGTGCCAGCAGCCGAGGAAGTGGTGGGGCCAACGTCCTGACTTTC; CDR3: CASSRGSGGANVLTF
V: TRBV9; size: few; J: TRBJ2-5; D: -; DNA: TGTGCCAGCAGCGTAGAGAATCGAGCCCAAGAGACCCAGTACTTC; CDR3: CASSVENRAQETQYF
V: TRBV28; size: -; J: TRBJ2-3; D: -; DNA: TGTGCCGGAGGCGGTCACACAGATACGCAGTATTTT; CDR3: CAGGGHTDTQYF
V: TRBV3-1/TRBV3-2; size: -; J: TRBJ1-2; D: TRBD1; DNA: TGTGCCAGCAGCCAAGACGACAGGGGGCGGAACACCTTC; CDR3: CASSQDDRGRNTF
V: TRBV6-5; size: -; J: TRBJ1-3; D: TRBD1; DNA: TGTGCCAGCAGCCGCGACAGGGGATCTGGAAACACCATATATTTT; CDR3: CASSRDRGSGNTIYF
V: TRBV3-1/TRBV3-2; size: many; J: TRBJ1-2; D: -; DNA: TGTGCCAGCAGCCAAGAGCGAGTTGGACAGCACTATGGCTACACCTTC; CDR3: CASSQERVGQHYGYTF
V: TRBV10-3; size: -; J: TRBJ1-5; D: -; DNA: TGTGCCATCACTCGTACCGGGACTGACAATCAGCCCCAGCATTTT; CDR3: CAITRTGTDNQPQHF
V: TRBV30; size: -; J: TRBJ2-4; D: TRBD1; DNA: TGTGCCTGGAGTCAACAGGGGGCGACCCACATTCAGTACTTC; CDR3: CAWSQQGATHIQYF
V: TRBV29-1; size: -; J: TRBJ1-3; D: -; DNA: TGCAGCGTAGCATTGGGGGGGAGAGGAAACACCATATATTTT; CDR3: CSVALGGRGNTIYF
V: TRBV7-9; size: once; J: TRBJ2-5; D: -; DNA: TGTGCCAGCAGCTTGGAGGGGACCCCGGAGACCCAGTACTTC; CDR3: CASSLEGTPETQYF
V: TRBV28; size: -; J: TRBJ2-1; D: TRBD2; DNA: TGTGCCAGTACCCGCGGGCCTTTTGGACTAGCGGGAGAACGCTCCTACAATGAGCAGTTCTTC; CDR3: CASTRGPFGLAGERSYNEQFF